The following is a T cell receptor beta chain sequence with its context. The clone's antigen remains unknown. One base away there is no much larger clone; base qualities are not given. The record originates from a study of identifying expanded T cells in peripheral blood (dated by TCRdb to the late 2010s). General notes on the study: Separate aliquots of the same genomic DNA pool were sequenced to produce technical replicates, and four replicates were compared in pairs.

CDR1 and CDR2 are drawn from the germline V gene (reference sequence): GTSNPN, SVGIG. Counted from cysteine to phenylalanine, this CDR3 has 16 amino acids. Only the CDR3 portion is preserved as DNA: 48 bases, with reading frame beginning at the first base. From V the trimming removes 1 base and from J it removes 0 bases, while the gene matches leave 9 bases of the junction unaccounted for. The research as a whole found: In all healthy donors, the variance in clone template counts between samples taken roughly 14 days apart rose significantly as total template count increased. The beta-binomial model significantly reduced the number of clones called differentially abundant and the false-positive rate across all healthy-donor time intervals. The binomial model flagged approximately 1.1 differentially abundant clones between technical replicates but about 15 over around 2 weeks and roughly 19 over around four weeks. The authors expected that biological variance in healthy repertoires might rise further over much longer intervals, such as months to years.

TCRbeta CDR3 regions were profiled by bias-controlled multiplex PCR amplification of genomic DNA with the immunoSEQ Assay. On the authors' methods: To quantify the absolute abundance of each unique TCRbeta CDR3 region, the sequences were collapsed and filtered. Differential abundance was assessed using a binomial (Fisher-equivalent) model and a beta-binomial model in which time-dependent variance fitted from healthy donors was added. Clones with fewer than 5 combined templates were excluded, and clones with Benjamini-Hochberg FDR below 0.01 were called differentially abundant. Beta-binomial variance was modeled as a function of total template count across the two samples using the form v = (b*log(k)+a)^2. The immuneACCESS repertoire file appears here via TCRdb, limited to in-frame rearrangements. These files lack a portion of the clones; in checked studies, under half of the deficit traces to unresolved V genes, and the cause of the others is not known. The V and J calls and the clone size are those of that table, but D and trimming were determined from the DNA. In this sample the table shows 100,000 or so clones, 88% of which occur a single time. 4.5% to 6.5% of the sample rests with the top ten.

No immune events, such as infections, were documented for the healthy donors during the collection period. To calibrate time-dependent variance in a beta-binomial model of T-cell clone differential abundance, blood repertoires from healthy donors were used as a training cohort. The training cohort comprised about ten healthy donors, 3 female and 7 male. The donors were between roughly 29 and 65 years old, with an average age of roughly 43 years. Whole blood, obtained from a commercial supplier, was collected from each healthy donor at three time points spaced approximately two weeks apart. For immunosequencing, genomic DNA was extracted from whole blood that had not been sorted.

The receptor's source is a person aged 18 to 69 in good health. The specimen sequenced was blood. This sequence uses TRBV30 and TRBJ2-7; TRBD2 matches 7 bases in the middle. The nucleotide sequence is TGTGCCTGGAGTGGACTGGGAGGGAGGGCCTCCTACGAGCAGTACTTC. Its protein is CAWSGLGGRASYEQYF.